The clone carrying this T cell receptor (beta chain) is a singleton in its sample. The data belong to a study of T cell responses to AZD1222 COVID-19 vaccine. Using immunoSEQ multiplex PCR, the repertoire was profiled, and TCRdb retains in-frame clones only, with some absent. The repertoire holds tens of thousands of clones, 70% to 90% seen once, with around 3.6% in the top ten. Germline CDR1 MNHEY, CDR2 SVGAGI. Trimming removed 9 bases from V and 7 bases from J, with 17 bases in between. There are 13 residues in the CDR3. The chain joins TRBV6-5 to TRBJ2-3; possibly TRBD2 for D (6 bases). The receptor was derived from an adult who received the AZD1222 COVID-19 vaccine. The sample here was peripheral blood, taken 28 days after the second AZD1222 dose. The CDR3 nucleotides are TGTGCCAGGCCCCTTGGGGGGATAAATACGCAGTATTTT. This codes for CARPLGGINTQYF.